This T cell receptor (beta chain) comes out of a study of cytomegalovirus exposure and HLA in healthy donors. Healthy bone marrow donors formed the donor group. This CDR3 spans 14 amino acids. CDR1 is SEHNR and CDR2 is FQNEAQ in the germline V gene (reference sequence). With 5 bases removed from V and 5 bases from J, the gap between germline ends came to 12 bases. Study results and caveats: Accounts indicate the classifier identified cytomegalovirus status with strong specificity and sensitivity. A later analysis linked 16,951 TCR beta sequences to HLA alleles at 0.05 false discovery rate.

About this clone itself: Its antigen is as yet unknown.

The PCR ran on 60 Vbeta and 13 Jbeta primers. The protocol was immunoSEQ multiplex PCR, while the TCRdb copy is restricted to in-frame clones and leaves out a portion. This sample's table has over 25,000 clones. Sequencing input: PBMCs. The chain joins TRBV7-9 to TRBJ1-4; weak D call: TRBD1 (5 bases). The source is a man aged 25 to 40 in good health and CMV-seronegative. Here the CDR3 reads CASSRGQGNEKLFF. CDR3 DNA sequence: TGTGCCAGCAGCCGCGGACAAGGAAATGAAAAACTGTTTTTT.